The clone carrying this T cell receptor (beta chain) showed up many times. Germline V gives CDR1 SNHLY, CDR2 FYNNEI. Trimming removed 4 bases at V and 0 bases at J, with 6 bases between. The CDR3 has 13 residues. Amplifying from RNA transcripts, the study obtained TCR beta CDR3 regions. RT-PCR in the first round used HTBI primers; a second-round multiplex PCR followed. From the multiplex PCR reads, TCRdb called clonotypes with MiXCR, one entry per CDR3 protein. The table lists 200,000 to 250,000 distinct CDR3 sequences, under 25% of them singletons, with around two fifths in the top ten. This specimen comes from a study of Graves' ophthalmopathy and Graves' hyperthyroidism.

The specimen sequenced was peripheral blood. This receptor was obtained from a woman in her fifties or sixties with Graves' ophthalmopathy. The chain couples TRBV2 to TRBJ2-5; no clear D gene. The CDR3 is CASSGRYQETQYF. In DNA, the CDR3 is TGTGCCAGCAGTGGCAGGTACCAAGAGACCCAGTACTTC.